The sequence of this T cell receptor beta chain was determined in a study of cytomegalovirus exposure and HLA in healthy donors. On the study more broadly: Of around 400 genotyped donors, roughly 80% grouped in the Caucasian-associated ancestry cluster.

Trimming stripped 2 bases from V and 2 bases from J, with 14 bases between. The germline V gene has CDR1 SGHKS and CDR2 YYEKEE (reference sequence). The CDR3 contains 15 residues. General study points: Highest at DRB1 and lowest at HLA-C, TCR association rates differed among HLA loci in a later analysis.

For this clone: Antigen: not known.

PCR was performed using 60 Vbeta and 13 Jbeta primers. Authors' analysis steps: A later analysis tallied 80 million to 100 million unique TCR beta chains, some 10 million of them shared. Sequencing used immunoSEQ multiplex PCR; TCRdb keeps in-frame clones, though not all of them. The DNA was the basis for D and trimming; V, J and clone size are from that table. The data hold some 170,000 clones, with roughly 81% observed a single time. The receptor comes from a woman between 18 and 30 years old in good health and CMV-seropositive. The chain recombines TRBV5-5 with TRBJ2-7; unclear D gene. The specimen sequenced was PBMCs. CDR3 nucleotide sequence: TGTGCCAGCAGCTTTAGCCCAGAAAGTACCTACGAGCAGTACTTC. This encodes CASSFSPESTYEQYF. The variable domain in full, with the rest retrieved from reference TRBV5-5 and TRBJ2-7, is DAGVTQSPTHLIKTRGQQVTLRCSPISGHKSVSWYQQVLGQGPQFIFQYYEKEERGRGNFPDRFSARQFPNYSSELNVNALLLGDSALYLCASSFSPESTYEQYFGPGTRLTVT.